This T cell receptor (beta chain) was found in a study of cytomegalovirus exposure and HLA in healthy donors. Primers included in the PCR were 60 Vbeta and 13 Jbeta primers. The method was immunoSEQ multiplex PCR; TCRdb's version includes in-frame clones alone and lacks a portion of them. This table holds around 180,000 clones, around 79% found once. Study-wide results and limits: Reportedly, HLA-A and HLA-B alleles of most subjects were accurately predicted from TCR beta.

A remark on this clone: Its antigen is still unknown.

This clonotype was sampled from a woman in her fifties or sixties in good health and CMV-seronegative. Sequencing was performed on PBMCs.

CDR3 DNA: TGTGCCAGCAGCTCCTCTAGCGGGGGGCTTTCCTACAATGAGCAGTTCTTC. Its protein product is CASSSSSGGLSYNEQFF. This sequence joins TRBV11-2 and TRBJ2-1, with 11 bases lining up with TRBD2. The CDR3 runs to 17 residues. Per the germline V gene, CDR1 is SGHAT and CDR2 is FQNNGV. V was clipped by 4 bases and J by 1 base; unmatched bases: 6.